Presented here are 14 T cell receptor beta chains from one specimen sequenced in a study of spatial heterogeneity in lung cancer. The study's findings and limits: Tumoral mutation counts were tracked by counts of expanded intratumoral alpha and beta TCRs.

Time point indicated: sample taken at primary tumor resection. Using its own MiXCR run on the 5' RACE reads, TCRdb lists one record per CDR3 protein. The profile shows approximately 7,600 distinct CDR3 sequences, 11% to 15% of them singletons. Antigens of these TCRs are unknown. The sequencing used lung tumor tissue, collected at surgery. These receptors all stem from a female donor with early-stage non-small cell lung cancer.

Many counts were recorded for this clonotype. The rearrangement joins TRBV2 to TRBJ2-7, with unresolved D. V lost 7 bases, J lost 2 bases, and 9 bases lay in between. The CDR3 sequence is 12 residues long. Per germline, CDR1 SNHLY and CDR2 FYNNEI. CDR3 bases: TGTGCCAGCAACCGGGTACCCTACGAGCAGTACTTC. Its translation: CASNRVPYEQYF.

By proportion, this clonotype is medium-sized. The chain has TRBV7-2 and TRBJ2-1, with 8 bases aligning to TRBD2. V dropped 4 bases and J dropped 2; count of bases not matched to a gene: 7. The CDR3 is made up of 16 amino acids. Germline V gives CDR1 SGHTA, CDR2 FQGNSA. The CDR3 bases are TGTGCCAGCAGCTCCGCGACTAGCGACACCTACAATGAGCAGTTCTTC. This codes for CASSSATSDTYNEQFF.

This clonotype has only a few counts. In nucleotides, the CDR3 is TGTGCCTCTGGGGTAGCGGGAGCGGTGAAGACCCAGTACTTC. Encoded protein: CASGVAGAVKTQYF. J is TRBJ2-5 and V is TRBV28, with TRBD2 matching 9 bases. Germline CDR1 MDHEN, CDR2 SYDVKM. The V and J ends lost 11 bases and 6 bases, in that order; junction bases with no gene match: 13. The CDR3 is 14 amino acids. The full variable domain, its missing parts supplied by reference TRBV28 and TRBJ2-5, is DVKVTQSSRYLVKRTGEKVFLECVQDMDHENMFWYRQDPGLGLRLIYFSYDVKMKEKGDIPEGYSVSREKKERFSLILESASTNQTSMYLCASGVAGAVKTQYFGPGTRLLVL.

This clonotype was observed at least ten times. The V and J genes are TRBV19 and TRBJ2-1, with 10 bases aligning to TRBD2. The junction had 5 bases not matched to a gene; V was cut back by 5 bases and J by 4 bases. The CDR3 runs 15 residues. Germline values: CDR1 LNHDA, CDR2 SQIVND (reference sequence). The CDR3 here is CASSSSSGGYNEQFF. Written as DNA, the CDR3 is TGTGCCAGTAGTTCGTCTAGCGGGGGATACAATGAGCAGTTCTTC.

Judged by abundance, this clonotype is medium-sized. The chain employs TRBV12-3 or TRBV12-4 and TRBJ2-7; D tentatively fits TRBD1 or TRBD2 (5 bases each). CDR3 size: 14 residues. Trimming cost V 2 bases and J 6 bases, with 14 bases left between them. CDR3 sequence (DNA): TGTGCCAGCAGTTTAAGGGCTGAGGGGACCGAGCAGTACTTC. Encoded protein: CASSLRAEGTEQYF.

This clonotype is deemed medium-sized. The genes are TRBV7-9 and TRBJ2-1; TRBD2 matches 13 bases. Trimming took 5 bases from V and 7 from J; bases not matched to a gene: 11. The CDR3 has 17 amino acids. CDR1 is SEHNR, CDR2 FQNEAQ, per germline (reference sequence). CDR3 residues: CASSPLRLAGGINEQFF. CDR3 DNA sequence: TGTGCCAGCAGCCCTCTGCGACTAGCGGGGGGTATAAATGAGCAGTTCTTC.

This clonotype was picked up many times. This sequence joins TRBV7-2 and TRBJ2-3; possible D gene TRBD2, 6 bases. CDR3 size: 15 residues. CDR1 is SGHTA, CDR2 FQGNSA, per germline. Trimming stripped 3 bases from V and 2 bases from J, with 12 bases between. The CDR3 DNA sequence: TGTGCCAGCAGCTTTTCGGGGGTCCTCACAGATACGCAGTATTTT. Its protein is CASSFSGVLTDTQYF.

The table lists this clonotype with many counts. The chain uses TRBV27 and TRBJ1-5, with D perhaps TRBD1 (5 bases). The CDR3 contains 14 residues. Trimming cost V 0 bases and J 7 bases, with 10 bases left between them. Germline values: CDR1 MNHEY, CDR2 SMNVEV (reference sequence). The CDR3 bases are TGTGCCAGCAGTTTATCTGGGGGAGGGCAGCCCCAGCATTTT. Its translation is CASSLSGGGQPQHF.

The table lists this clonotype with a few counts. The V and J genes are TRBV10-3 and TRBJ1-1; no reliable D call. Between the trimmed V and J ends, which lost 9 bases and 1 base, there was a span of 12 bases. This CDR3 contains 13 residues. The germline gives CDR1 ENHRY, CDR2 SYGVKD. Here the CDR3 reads CAIAGLWNTEAFF. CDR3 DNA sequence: TGTGCCATTGCTGGGCTCTGGAACACTGAAGCTTTCTTT.

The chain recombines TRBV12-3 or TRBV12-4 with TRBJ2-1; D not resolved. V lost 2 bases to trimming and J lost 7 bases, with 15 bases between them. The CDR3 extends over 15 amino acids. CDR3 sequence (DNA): TGTGCCAGCAGTTTACCCCCCAGACCGCGGAATGAGCAGTTCTTC. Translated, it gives CASSLPPRPRNEQFF.

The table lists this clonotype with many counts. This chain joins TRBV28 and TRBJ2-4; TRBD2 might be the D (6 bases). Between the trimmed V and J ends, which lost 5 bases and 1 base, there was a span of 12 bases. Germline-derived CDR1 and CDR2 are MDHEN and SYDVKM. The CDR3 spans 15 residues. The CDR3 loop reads CASSGGVVAKNIQYF. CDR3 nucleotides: TGTGCCAGCAGTGGAGGGGTCGTTGCCAAAAACATTCAGTACTTC.

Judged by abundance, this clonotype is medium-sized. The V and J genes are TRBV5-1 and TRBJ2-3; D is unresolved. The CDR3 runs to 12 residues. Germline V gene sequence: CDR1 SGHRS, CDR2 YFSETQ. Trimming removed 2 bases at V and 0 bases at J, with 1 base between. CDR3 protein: CASSLSTDTQYF. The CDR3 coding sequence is TGCGCCAGCAGCTTAAGCACAGATACGCAGTATTTT.

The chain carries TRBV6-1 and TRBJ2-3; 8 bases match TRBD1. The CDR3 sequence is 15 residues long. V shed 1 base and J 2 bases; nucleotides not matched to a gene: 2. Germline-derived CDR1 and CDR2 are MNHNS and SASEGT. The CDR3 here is CASSEGTGHTDTQYF. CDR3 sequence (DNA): TGTGCCAGCAGTGAAGGGACAGGGCACACAGATACGCAGTATTTT.

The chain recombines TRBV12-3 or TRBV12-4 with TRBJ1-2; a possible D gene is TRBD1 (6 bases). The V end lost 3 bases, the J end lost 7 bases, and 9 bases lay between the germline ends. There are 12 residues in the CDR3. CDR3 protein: CASSFRGLGYTF. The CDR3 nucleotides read TGTGCCAGCAGTTTTCGGGGGCTTGGCTACACCTTC.